This TCR beta chain is drawn from a study of blood T cell repertoires in COVID-19. Study-level information: Researchers got acute and convalescent COVID-19 samples from the United States, Italy and Spain.

The assay was immunoSEQ multiplex PCR, and TCRdb's table has in-frame clones only and misses some. The sample consists of some 200,000 clones, less than 85% of them appearing once. Trimming stripped 4 bases from V and 4 bases from J, with 12 bases between. Per germline, CDR1 SGHDT and CDR2 YYEEEE. This CDR3 has 13 residues. As regards this clone: Within the sample, other DNA sequences also encode this same CDR3.

The V call is TRBV5-6, the J call TRBJ2-7; tentative D call: TRBD2 (6 bases). This TCR was sampled from a woman in her 70s with acute or convalescent COVID-19. Sequenced sample: peripheral blood. The CDR3 DNA reads TGTGCCAGCAGCCTGGGAGGAGGTTACGAGCAGTACTTC. This sequence encodes CASSLGGGYEQYF.